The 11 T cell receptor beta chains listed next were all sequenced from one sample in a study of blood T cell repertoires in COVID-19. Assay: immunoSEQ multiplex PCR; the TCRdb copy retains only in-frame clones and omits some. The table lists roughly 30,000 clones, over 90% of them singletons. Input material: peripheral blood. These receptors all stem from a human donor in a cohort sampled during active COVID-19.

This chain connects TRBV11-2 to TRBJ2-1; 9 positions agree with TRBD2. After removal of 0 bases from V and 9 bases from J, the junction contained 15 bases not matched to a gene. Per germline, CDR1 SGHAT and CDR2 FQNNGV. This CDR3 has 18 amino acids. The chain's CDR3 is CASSLEFRPGLAVREQFF. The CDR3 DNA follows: TGTGCCAGCAGCTTAGAATTCCGACCGGGACTAGCTGTGCGTGAGCAGTTCTTC.

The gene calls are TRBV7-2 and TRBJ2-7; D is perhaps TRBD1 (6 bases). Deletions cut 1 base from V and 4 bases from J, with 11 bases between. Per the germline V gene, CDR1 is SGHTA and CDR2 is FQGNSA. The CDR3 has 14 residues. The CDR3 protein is CASSLGGQSYEQYF. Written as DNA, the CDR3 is TGTGCCAGCAGCTTAGGAGGACAGAGTTACGAGCAGTACTTC.

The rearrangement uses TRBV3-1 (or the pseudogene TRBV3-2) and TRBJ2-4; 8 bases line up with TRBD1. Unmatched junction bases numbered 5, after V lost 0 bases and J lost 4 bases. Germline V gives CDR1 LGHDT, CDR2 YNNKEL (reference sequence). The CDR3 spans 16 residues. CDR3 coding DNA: TGTGCCAGCAGCCAAGATCCTGGACAGGGAAAAAACATTCAGTACTTC. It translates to CASSQDPGQGKNIQYF.

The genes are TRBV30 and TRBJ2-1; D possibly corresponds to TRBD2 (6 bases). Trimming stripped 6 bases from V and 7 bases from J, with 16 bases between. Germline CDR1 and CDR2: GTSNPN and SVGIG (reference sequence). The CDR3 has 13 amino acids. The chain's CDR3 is CACISGWGNEQFF. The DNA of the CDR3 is TGTGCCTGCATTAGCGGTTGGGGGAATGAGCAGTTCTTC.

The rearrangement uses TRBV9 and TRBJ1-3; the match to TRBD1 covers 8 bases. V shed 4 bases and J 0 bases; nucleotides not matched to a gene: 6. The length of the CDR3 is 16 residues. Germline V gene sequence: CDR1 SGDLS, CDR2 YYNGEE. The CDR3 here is CASSPHRGASGNTIYF. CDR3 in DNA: TGTGCCAGCAGCCCCCACAGGGGGGCCTCTGGAAACACCATATATTTT.

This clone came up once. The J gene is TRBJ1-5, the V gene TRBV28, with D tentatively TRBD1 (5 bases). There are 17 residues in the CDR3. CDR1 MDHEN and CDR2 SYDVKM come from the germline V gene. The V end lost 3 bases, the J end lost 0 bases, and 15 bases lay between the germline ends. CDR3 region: CASSFTGHPNSNQPQHF. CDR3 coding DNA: TGTGCCAGCAGTTTTACCGGACACCCGAATAGCAATCAGCCCCAGCATTTT.

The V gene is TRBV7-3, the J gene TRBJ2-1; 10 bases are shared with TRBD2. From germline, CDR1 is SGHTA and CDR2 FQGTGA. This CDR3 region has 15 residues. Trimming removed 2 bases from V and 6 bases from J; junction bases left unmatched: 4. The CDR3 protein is CASSLRTSGPNEQFF. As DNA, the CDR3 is TGTGCCAGCAGCTTACGGACTAGCGGTCCCAATGAGCAGTTCTTC.

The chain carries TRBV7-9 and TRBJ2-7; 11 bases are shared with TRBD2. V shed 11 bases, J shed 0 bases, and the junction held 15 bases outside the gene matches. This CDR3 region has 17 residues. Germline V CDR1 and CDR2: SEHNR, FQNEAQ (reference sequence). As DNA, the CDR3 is TGTGCCCTCACAGGTCCACTAGCGGGAGACTCCTCCTACGAGCAGTACTTC. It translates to CALTGPLAGDSSYEQYF.

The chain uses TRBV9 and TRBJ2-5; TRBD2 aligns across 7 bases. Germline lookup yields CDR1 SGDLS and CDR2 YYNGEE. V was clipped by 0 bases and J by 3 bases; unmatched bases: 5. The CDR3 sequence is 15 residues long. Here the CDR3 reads CASSVASGVEETQYF. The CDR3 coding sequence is TGTGCCAGCAGCGTAGCAAGCGGGGTTGAAGAGACCCAGTACTTC.

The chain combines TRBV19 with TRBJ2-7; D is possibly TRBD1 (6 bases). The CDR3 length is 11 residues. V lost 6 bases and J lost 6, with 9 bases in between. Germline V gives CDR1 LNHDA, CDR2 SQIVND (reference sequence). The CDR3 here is CASRQGLEQYF. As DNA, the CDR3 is TGTGCCAGTAGACAGGGTCTCGAGCAGTACTTC.

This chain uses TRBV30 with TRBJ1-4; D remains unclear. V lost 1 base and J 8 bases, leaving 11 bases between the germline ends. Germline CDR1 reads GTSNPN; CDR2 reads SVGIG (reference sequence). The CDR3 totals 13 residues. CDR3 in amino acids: CAWSARTGEKLFF. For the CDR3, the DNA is TGTGCCTGGAGTGCAAGGACGGGGGAAAAACTGTTTTTT.